A single sample is the source of the 16 T cell receptor beta chains below, sequenced in a study of TIL therapy for anti-PD-1-resistant metastatic lung cancer. The time point: pre-treatment sample, taken before nivolumab and TIL therapy. The libraries were made with immunoSEQ v3. The data were produced by immunoSEQ multiplex PCR, yet TCRdb's version contains in-frame clones alone and is incomplete. Found here are more than 20,000 clones, 78% of them singletons; the top ten hold roughly 7%. The starting material was blood, obtained at baseline. These receptors were taken from a person aged 25 to 79 with non-small cell lung cancer.

By sample share, this clone is medium-sized. V gene TRBV2 combines with J gene TRBJ2-7; D might be TRBD1 or TRBD2, each matching 5 bases. Per germline, CDR1 SNHLY and CDR2 FYNNEI. The CDR3 has 15 residues. Trimming shortened V by 4 bases and J by 4 bases, and 17 bases separated the two germline ends. The CDR3 DNA sequence: TGTGCCAGCAGTGTCGGGACGAGCCCCCGATACGAGCAGTACTTC. Its protein product is CASSVGTSPRYEQYF.

The rearrangement links TRBV5-4 to TRBJ1-2, with 8 bases aligning to TRBD1. This CDR3 is 13 amino acids long. J lost 4 bases, V lost 3 bases, and 2 bases had no gene match. The germline V gene encodes CDR1 SGHNT and CDR2 YYREEE (reference sequence). CDR3 protein: CASSWDRTYGYTF. The CDR3 bases are TGTGCCAGCAGCTGGGACAGGACCTATGGCTACACCTTC.

The rearrangement uses TRBV27 and TRBJ2-3; D remains unclear. Germline V gene lookup returns CDR1 MNHEY and CDR2 SMNVEV (reference sequence). There are 13 residues in the CDR3. The V gene lost 3 bases and the J gene lost 2 bases, with 6 bases spanning the gap. In DNA form, the CDR3 reads TGTGCCAGCAGTTTTCGGACCACAGATACGCAGTATTTT. Its translation: CASSFRTTDTQYF.

This clone has more than one count but fewer than ten. The chain employs TRBV9 and TRBJ1-6; possible D gene TRBD1, 6 bases. Germline CDR1 and CDR2: SGDLS and YYNGEE. Trimming left V 3 bases short and J 11 bases short, with 12 bases between. There are 13 residues in the CDR3. CDR3 nucleotides: TGTGCCAGCAGCGATGGGGGGCAACCACCCCTCCACTTT. This translates into CASSDGGQPPLHF.

The gene calls are TRBV4-1 and TRBJ2-2; D not certain. V lost 0 bases and J lost 4, with 12 bases in between. This CDR3 is built from 16 residues. Germline V gives CDR1 MGHRA, CDR2 YSYEKL. The chain's CDR3 is CASSQDPGRVTGELFF. The CDR3 DNA follows: TGCGCCAGCAGCCAAGACCCGGGCCGTGTCACCGGGGAGCTGTTTTTT.

The chain recombines TRBV6-1 with TRBJ1-6; possible D gene TRBD1, 5 bases. Germline V gene lookup returns CDR1 MNHNS and CDR2 SASEGT. Between the trimmed V and J ends, which lost 2 bases and 0 bases, there was a span of 8 bases. The CDR3 totals 16 residues. The CDR3 DNA reads TGTGCCAGCAGTGAAATAGGGGTCTCCTATAATTCACCCCTCCACTTT. Its translation: CASSEIGVSYNSPLHF.

This clone turned up a few times. This chain connects TRBV6-4 to TRBJ2-1; tentatively, D is TRBD2 (6 bases). This CDR3 has 15 amino acids. Germline V gives CDR1 MRHNA, CDR2 SNTAGT. The ends were cut back, 0 bases at V and 0 bases at J, with 6 bases in the middle. The CDR3 DNA sequence: TGTGCCAGCAGTGACTCTAGCGGCTCCTACAATGAGCAGTTCTTC. Protein sequence: CASSDSSGSYNEQFF.

The chain combines TRBV5-1 with TRBJ2-3; D unresolved. The CDR3 runs 11 residues. Germline V gene sequence: CDR1 SGHRS, CDR2 YFSETQ. Trimming shortened V by 2 bases and J by 5 bases, and 3 bases separated the two germline ends. CDR3 in amino acids: CASSFGDTQYF. CDR3 nucleotide sequence: TGCGCCAGCAGCTTTGGAGATACGCAGTATTTT.

This clone is termed medium-sized. The V gene is TRBV6-1, the J gene TRBJ2-7; D is possibly TRBD2 (6 bases). Per the germline V gene, CDR1 is MNHNS and CDR2 is SASEGT. There are 14 residues in the CDR3. The V end lost 2 bases, the J end lost 3 bases, and 11 bases lay between the germline ends. The CDR3 bases are TGTGCCAGCAGTGAATGGGGGGTCGGCTACGAGCAGTACTTC. It translates to CASSEWGVGYEQYF.

This rearrangement joins TRBV2 to TRBJ2-2; weak D call: TRBD1 (5 bases). The CDR3 sequence is 15 residues long. The ends were cut back, 2 bases at V and 7 bases at J, with 14 bases in the middle. Germline CDR1 and CDR2: SNHLY and FYNNEI. CDR3 sequence: CASSETSQRGGELFF. CDR3 bases: TGTGCCAGCAGTGAAACCTCCCAAAGGGGCGGGGAGCTGTTTTTT.

This chain's CDR3 is CASSLEGGAEAFF. DNA of the CDR3: TGTGCCAGCAGCTTAGAGGGTGGCGCTGAAGCTTTCTTT. The V call is TRBV7-9, the J call TRBJ1-1; D call uncertain. This CDR3 is built from 13 residues. Trimming shortened V by 1 base and J by 6 bases, and 9 bases separated the two germline ends. The germline gives CDR1 SEHNR, CDR2 FQNEAQ (reference sequence).

This chain's CDR3 is CASSLGRVVEAFF. DNA for the CDR3: TGCGCCAGCAGCTTGGGCAGGGTGGTTGAAGCTTTCTTT. The rearrangement links TRBV5-1 to TRBJ1-1; D may be TRBD1 (5 bases). Germline CDR1 SGHRS, CDR2 YFSETQ. Trimming shortened V by 0 bases and J by 7 bases, and 10 bases separated the two germline ends. This CDR3 is 13 amino acids long.

The chain couples TRBV28 to TRBJ2-5; TRBD2 is a possible D gene (5 bases). V was clipped by 2 bases and J by 6 bases, with 10 bases between them. The CDR3 has 13 amino acids. The V gene's germline CDR1 is MDHEN and CDR2 SYDVKM. The CDR3 nucleotides read TGTGCCAGCAGTTTAGAGCGGAGAAAGACCCAGTACTTC. Its translation: CASSLERRKTQYF.

The chain employs TRBV27 and TRBJ2-2; D call uncertain. The CDR3 extends over 16 amino acids. The V gene's germline CDR1 is MNHEY and CDR2 SMNVEV (reference sequence). V lost 0 bases, J lost 0 bases, and 8 bases lay in between. The CDR3: CASSLSGGANTGELFF. The CDR3, as DNA: TGTGCCAGCAGTTTATCCGGCGGAGCGAACACCGGGGAGCTGTTTTTT.

The DNA for the CDR3 is TGCAGCGTTGGGCAGGGTGCTAACTATGGCTACACCTTC. Its protein is CSVGQGANYGYTF. The chain joins TRBV29-1 to TRBJ1-2; TRBD1 is a possible D gene (5 bases). CDR1 is SQVTM and CDR2 is ANQGSEA in the germline V gene. The V end lost 4 bases, the J end lost 0 bases, and 9 bases lay between the germline ends. The CDR3 totals 13 residues.

The CDR3: CASSGRNPSYGYTF. The CDR3 DNA follows: TGTGCCAGCAGCGGACGGAATCCAAGCTATGGCTACACCTTC. This sequence joins TRBV9 and TRBJ1-2; D not resolved. The CDR3 is 14 amino acids. Germline assignment: CDR1 SGDLS and CDR2 YYNGEE. V gave up 3 bases and J gave up 4 bases, with 13 bases separating them.